These 13 T cell receptor beta chains share one sample of origin, sequenced in a study of blood T cells in healthy people across ages. A second 7 to 11 cycle PCR used barcoded and J-beta primers. TCRdb reprocessed the 5' RACE reads with MiXCR, giving one entry per CDR3 protein. The data contain some 690,000 distinct CDR3 sequences, 22% of them singletons. Sequencing used blood. These receptors all come from a man in his 70s in good health.

This chain connects TRBV5-1 to TRBJ2-1; the match to TRBD1 covers 9 bases. The end of the DNA is better explained by TRBJ2-7, so the J call may be wrong. The CDR3 sequence is 14 residues long. Germline CDR1 SGHRS, CDR2 YFSETQ. The CDR3 nucleotides read TGCGCCAGCAGCACGGGACAGGGACCCTACGAGCAGTACTTC. As protein: CASSTGQGPYEQYF.

The chain couples TRBV5-6 to TRBJ1-1, with D uncertain. The germline V gene encodes CDR1 SGHDT and CDR2 YYEEEE. This CDR3 is 13 amino acids long. V dropped 6 bases and J dropped 1 base, with 10 bases sitting between them. The CDR3 sequence is CASIRLRNTEAFF. The CDR3 DNA is TGTGCCAGCATACGCCTCCGGAACACTGAAGCTTTCTTT.

This clonotype was observed a few times. The V call is TRBV7-2, the J call TRBJ2-3, with D possibly matching TRBD2 (7 bases). Trimming stripped 6 bases from V and 4 bases from J, with 17 bases between. Per the germline V gene, CDR1 is SGHTA and CDR2 is FQGNSA. The CDR3 has 15 amino acids. The CDR3 reads CASRGGAAISDTQYF. The CDR3, as DNA: TGTGCCAGCAGGGGGGGGGCAGCAATATCAGATACGCAGTATTTT.

This clonotype has more than one count but fewer than ten. The J gene is TRBJ2-6, the V gene TRBV4-1; the D is unclear. V dropped 4 bases and J dropped 2 bases, with 12 bases sitting between them. This CDR3 has 16 amino acids. CDR1 is MGHRA, CDR2 YSYEKL, per germline. The CDR3 region is CASSPEVRAGANVLTF. CDR3 nucleotide sequence: TGCGCCAGCAGCCCAGAGGTCCGGGCTGGGGCCAACGTCCTGACTTTC.

This clonotype was recorded a few times. The junction differs from germline at one of its ends, possibly a read error. The chain has TRBV6-2 or TRBV6-3 and TRBJ2-3; a weak D match, TRBD1 (5 bases). Germline CDR1 reads MNHEY; CDR2 reads SVGEGT. The CDR3 sequence is 12 residues long. The CDR3 DNA reads TGTGCCAGCAGTTACGGGGCGGATACGCGGTATTTT. Translated: CASSYGADTRYF.

This clonotype was detected a few times. The chain joins TRBV10-3 to TRBJ1-3, with TRBD1 as a possible D gene (5 bases). Trimming stripped 3 bases from V and 2 bases from J, with 14 bases between. CDR1 is ENHRY, CDR2 SYGVKD, per germline. The CDR3 has 16 amino acids. The CDR3 region is CAISDEGRATGNTIYF. The CDR3 DNA reads TGTGCCATCAGTGACGAAGGCAGGGCAACTGGAAACACCATATATTTT.

The chain recombines TRBV6-1 with TRBJ2-5; 7 nucleotides match TRBD2. V lost 3 bases to trimming and J lost 2 bases; unmatched junction nucleotides: 9. Germline V gives CDR1 MNHNS, CDR2 SASEGT. This CDR3 comprises 16 residues. The CDR3 sequence is CASSDPGLPLQETQYF. As DNA, the CDR3 is TGTGCCAGCAGTGACCCGGGACTACCTTTACAAGAGACCCAGTACTTC.

The rearrangement uses TRBV12-3 or TRBV12-4 and TRBJ2-1, with no clear D. The CDR3 has 14 amino acids. Trimming pared 0 bases from V and 7 bases from J, leaving 10 bases between. CDR3 region: CASSLAGSGNEQFF. The DNA of the CDR3 is TGTGCCAGCAGTTTAGCCGGGTCCGGAAATGAGCAGTTCTTC.

The rearrangement links TRBV7-2 to TRBJ2-1; TRBD2 agrees at 9 bases. The J segment lost 8 bases and the V segment lost 4 bases, leaving 9 bases of the junction unmatched. The CDR3 length is 15 residues. Germline V lookup: CDR1 SGHTA, CDR2 FQGNSA. The CDR3 loop is CASSSSGGGADEQFF. The CDR3 DNA reads TGTGCCAGCAGCTCAAGTGGCGGGGGGGCCGATGAGCAGTTCTTC.

The sample holds many counts of this clonotype. The junction and the germline gene differ at one end; a read error may be behind it. The CDR3 reads CASSLVAGSNQPQHF. DNA of the CDR3: TGTGCCAGCAGTTTAGTCGCAGGGAGCAATCAGCCCCAGCATTTT. V is TRBV7-2 and J is TRBJ1-5, with TRBD1 as a possible D gene (5 bases). The CDR3 is 15 amino acids. The germline V gene encodes CDR1 SGHTA and CDR2 FQGNSA.

This clonotype appeared many times. V usage is TRBV29-1 and J usage is TRBJ1-2; D may be TRBD1 (5 bases). Germline CDR1 reads SQVTM; CDR2 reads ANQGSEA. Trimming removed 2 bases from V and 8 bases from J, with 9 bases in between. CDR3 length: 11 residues. CDR3 DNA: TGCAGCGTTGAAAGGGGCGGCGGCTACACCTTC. It is translated as CSVERGGGYTF.

J is TRBJ2-7 and V is TRBV13; no clear D gene. V lost 5 bases to trimming and J lost 1 base, with 18 bases between them. Germline CDR1 PRHDT, CDR2 FYEKMQ (reference sequence). The length of the CDR3 is 16 residues. CDR3 nucleotide sequence: TGTGCCAGCAGCCCCCGGTTTCGGGTGGGGTCCTACGAGCAGTACTTC. This translates into CASSPRFRVGSYEQYF.

The V and J genes are TRBV10-1 and TRBJ1-1; D remains unclear. CDR3 length equals 13 residues. CDR1 is WNHNN, CDR2 SYGVQD, per germline (reference sequence). Trimming took 6 bases from V and 6 from J, leaving 14 bases between them. The CDR3 DNA reads as TGCGCCAGCAGAGACCGGGAACAATCTGAAGCTTTCTTT. It encodes CASRDREQSEAFF.